This entry features one T cell receptor (beta chain) sequence. Its target is not known. The sample is drawn from a study of cytomegalovirus exposure and HLA in healthy donors. Whole-study results and caveats: Sequencing probably produced one cluster of sequence variants that were highly shared. Later analysis found that TCR beta chains associated with HLA were more clonally expanded than other, equally common chains. Across donors, most TCRs were seen rarely, yet some public ones were widespread.

PCR was performed using 60 Vbeta and 13 Jbeta primers. Clones were sequenced by immunoSEQ multiplex PCR, and TCRdb holds only the in-frame ones, with some missing. The repertoire holds approximately 88,000 clones, with 76% as singletons. Source material: PBMCs. This receptor was obtained from a man younger than 40 in good health and CMV-seropositive.

The CDR3 region is CAWSPPRGRSYGYTF. CDR3 DNA: TGTGCCTGGAGTCCTCCCAGGGGTAGGAGCTATGGCTACACCTTC. This chain uses TRBV30 with TRBJ1-2, with TRBD1 as a possible D gene (6 bases). The CDR3 is 15 residues long. Trimming cost V 2 bases and J 4 bases, with 17 bases left between them. Germline V gene sequence: CDR1 GTSNPN, CDR2 SVGIG (reference sequence).